These 20 T cell receptor beta chains share one sample of origin, sequenced in a study of T cell responses to AZD1222 COVID-19 vaccine. Method: immunoSEQ multiplex PCR; TCRdb's copy keeps in-frame clones and lacks some. The sample yields fewer than 150,000 clones, 70% to 90% seen once. The sample was peripheral blood, taken on day 0 of AZD1222 vaccination. The source of these receptors is an adult in good health.

The rearrangement uses TRBV6-4 and TRBJ2-3; TRBD2 aligns across 8 bases. Germline lookup yields CDR1 MRHNA and CDR2 SNTAGT. V lost 6 bases to trimming and J lost 5 bases; unmatched junction nucleotides: 4. CDR3 length: 13 amino acids. The CDR3 loop is CASSGRAGDTQYF. The CDR3 nucleotides are TGTGCCAGCAGCGGGAGGGCCGGAGATACGCAGTATTTT.

This clone was seen once. The CDR3 here is CASSLLAGGNTGELFF. The CDR3 nucleotides are TGTGCCAGCAGCTTACTAGCGGGAGGGAACACCGGGGAGCTGTTTTTT. The rearrangement uses TRBV11-2 and TRBJ2-2, with 11 nucleotides matching TRBD2. This CDR3 contains 16 residues. Germline CDR1 reads SGHAT; CDR2 reads FQNNGV. Losses at the gene ends were 2 bases for V and 1 base for J; bases not matched to a gene: 0.

The chain uses TRBV12-3 or TRBV12-4 and TRBJ1-2; no definite D call. The CDR3 contains 13 residues. V lost 3 bases and J 1 base, leaving 6 bases between the germline ends. Here the CDR3 reads CASSFRFNYGYTF. For the CDR3, the DNA is TGTGCCAGCAGTTTTCGCTTTAACTATGGCTACACCTTC.

The chain couples TRBV6-5 to TRBJ1-2, with 9 bases aligning to TRBD1. The germline CDR1 and CDR2 sequences are MNHEY and SVGAGI. Unmatched junction bases numbered 10, after V lost 4 bases and J lost 10 bases. The CDR3 spans 14 residues. CDR3 coding DNA: TGTGCCAGCAGTTCAGGAACAGGGGGCCTTGCCTACACCTTC. Translated, it gives CASSSGTGGLAYTF.

The chain uses TRBV29-1 and TRBJ2-3; D remains unclear. Germline V gives CDR1 SQVTM, CDR2 ANQGSEA. Trimming removed 6 bases from V and 4 bases from J, with 8 bases in between. The CDR3 is 11 amino acids. The CDR3 nucleotides are TGCAGCGTGGGCGGCGCAGATACGCAGTATTTT. This sequence encodes CSVGGADTQYF.

The chain is built from TRBV6-2 or TRBV6-3 and TRBJ1-2, with a weak D call TRBD1 (5 bases). Germline V gene lookup returns CDR1 MNHEY and CDR2 SVGEGT. V lost 3 bases and J 7 bases, leaving 27 bases between the germline ends. This CDR3 is 18 amino acids long. The CDR3 is CASSYNPRLAGLISGYTF. As DNA, the CDR3 is TGTGCCAGCAGTTATAACCCGCGGCTGGCAGGGCTCATTTCTGGCTACACCTTC.

The CDR3 region is CATVRGLRMNTEAFF. CDR3 DNA sequence: TGTGCCACCGTTAGGGGGCTCCGGATGAACACTGAAGCTTTCTTT. This chain connects TRBV2 to TRBJ1-1; 7 bases match TRBD1. This CDR3 spans 15 amino acids. V gave up 10 bases and J gave up 0 bases; unmatched junction bases: 11. The germline CDR1 and CDR2 sequences are SNHLY and FYNNEI. The full variable domain, in which reference TRBV2 and TRBJ1-1 provide the parts outside the CDR3, is EPEVTQTPSHQVTQMGQEVILRCVPISNHLYFYWYRQILGQKVEFLVSFYNNEISEKSEIFDDQFSVERPDGSNFTLKIRSTKLEDSAMYFCATVRGLRMNTEAFFGQGTRLTVV.

The genes are TRBV7-6 and TRBJ1-3; 9 bases are shared with TRBD1. The ends lost 5 bases at V and 2 bases at J; junction bases unmatched: 10. The CDR3 runs 17 residues. CDR1 and CDR2 from the germline V gene are SGHVS and FNYEAQ. The CDR3 sequence: CASSIGQGRWAGNTIYF. The CDR3 nucleotides are TGTGCCAGCAGCATCGGACAGGGGAGATGGGCTGGAAACACCATATATTTT. Filled out from reference TRBV7-6 and TRBJ1-3, the complete variable domain reads GAGVSQSPRYKVTKRGQDVALRCDPISGHVSLYWYRQALGQGPEFLTYFNYEAQQDKSGLPNDRFSAERPEGSISTLTIQRTEQRDSAMYRCASSIGQGRWAGNTIYFGEGSWLTVV.

This chain joins TRBV29-1 and TRBJ2-1; tentative D call: TRBD1 (6 bases). Germline-derived CDR1 and CDR2 are SQVTM and ANQGSEA. V dropped 5 bases and J dropped 14 bases, with 16 bases sitting between them. The CDR3 runs 11 residues. The DNA of the CDR3 is TGCAGCGTTACAGGGTTAGGCGGCAAGTTCTTC. Translating gives CSVTGLGGKFF.

This clone was detected only once. The chain couples TRBV6-2 or TRBV6-3 to TRBJ2-1; TRBD1 is a possible D gene (6 bases). The CDR3 spans 14 residues. The germline gives CDR1 MNHEY, CDR2 SVGEGT. Trimming shortened V by 6 bases and J by 3 bases, and 12 bases separated the two germline ends. CDR3 sequence: CASSEGHDYNEQFF. The CDR3 DNA follows: TGTGCCAGCAGCGAGGGACACGACTACAATGAGCAGTTCTTC.

Written as DNA, the CDR3 is TGCGCCAGCAGCCAAGAGGGGCGACGCGGGCGGGGGGAGACCCAGTACTTC. It yields the protein CASSQEGRRGRGETQYF. The chain recombines TRBV4-3 with TRBJ2-5; 7 nucleotides agree with TRBD2. The germline gives CDR1 LGHNA, CDR2 YSLEER. V shed 0 bases and J 5 bases; nucleotides not matched to a gene: 12. CDR3 length: 17 residues.

A single count supports this clone. This sequence joins TRBV7-2 and TRBJ1-1, with D perhaps TRBD1 (5 bases). V was cut by 5 bases and J by 4 bases, with 11 bases left in between. CDR1 is SGHTA, CDR2 FQGNSA, per germline. The CDR3 spans 13 residues. The CDR3 here is CASSTVGGTEAFF. The CDR3, as DNA: TGTGCCAGCAGCACAGTCGGGGGCACTGAAGCTTTCTTT.

The chain has TRBV7-8 and TRBJ1-1, with D maybe TRBD1 (6 bases). The length of the CDR3 is 15 residues. Trimming shortened V by 6 bases and J by 3 bases, and 17 bases separated the two germline ends. From germline, CDR1 is SGHVS and CDR2 FQNEAQ. The CDR3 is CASRTGSREDTEAFF. For the CDR3, the DNA is TGTGCCAGCAGAACAGGGTCCCGCGAAGACACTGAAGCTTTCTTT.

The chain links TRBV28 to TRBJ1-3; D gene ambiguous. The ends were cut back, 5 bases at V and 0 bases at J, with 5 bases in the middle. The CDR3 extends over 13 amino acids. Per germline, CDR1 MDHEN and CDR2 SYDVKM. CDR3 coding DNA: TGTGCCAGCAGTCGGCTCTCTGGAAACACCATATATTTT. This gives the protein CASSRLSGNTIYF.

The genes are TRBV7-6 and TRBJ1-2; unclear D gene. Per the germline V gene, CDR1 is SGHVS and CDR2 is FNYEAQ. There are 13 residues in the CDR3. Trimming removed 5 bases from V and 4 bases from J, with 11 bases in between. CDR3 DNA: TGTGCCAGCAGCCCGAATGGGGTCTATGGCTACACCTTC. Its protein product is CASSPNGVYGYTF.

V gene TRBV19 combines with J gene TRBJ2-3, with D possibly TRBD2 on 7 matching bases. The germline V and J ends were trimmed by 6 bases and 8 bases, with 18 bases remaining between them. The CDR3 totals 14 residues. CDR1 and CDR2 from the germline V gene are LNHDA and SQIVND (reference sequence). CDR3 protein: CASRGGAEGGTQYF. The CDR3 DNA reads as TGTGCCAGTAGGGGGGGGGCCGAAGGAGGTACGCAGTATTTT.

The rearrangement joins TRBV28 to TRBJ1-2; TRBD1 aligns across 9 bases. There are 14 residues in the CDR3. V was clipped by 5 bases and J by 8 bases; unmatched bases: 9. The germline V gene has CDR1 MDHEN and CDR2 SYDVKM. CDR3 region: CASSRGTGRDGYTF. As DNA, the CDR3 is TGTGCCAGCAGTCGGGGGACAGGGAGGGACGGCTACACCTTC.

The V call is TRBV7-2, the J call TRBJ1-5, with 9 bases that match TRBD1. The V gene end was trimmed by 4 bases and the J gene end by 5 bases; junction bases not matched to a gene: 12. This CDR3 contains 17 residues. Germline values: CDR1 SGHTA, CDR2 FQGNSA. The chain's CDR3 is CASSSGTGGAEDQPQHF. CDR3 nucleotides: TGTGCCAGCAGCTCGGGTACAGGGGGCGCGGAGGATCAGCCCCAGCATTTT.

The genes are TRBV28 and TRBJ1-1; D is unresolved. Trimming shortened V by 6 bases and J by 6 bases, and 11 bases separated the two germline ends. The CDR3 totals 12 residues. Germline V lookup: CDR1 MDHEN, CDR2 SYDVKM. The CDR3 is CASSLGFAEAFF. The CDR3 bases are TGTGCCAGCAGCTTAGGGTTCGCTGAAGCTTTCTTT.

The gene calls are TRBV6-1 and TRBJ2-5; TRBD2 aligns across 10 bases. Germline assignment: CDR1 MNHNS and CDR2 SASEGT. The V segment lost 2 bases and the J segment 5 bases; nucleotides outside the gene matches: 2. This CDR3 has 14 residues. The CDR3 bases are TGTGCCAGCAGTGAATCGGGACTAGCGGAGACCCAGTACTTC. Its translation is CASSESGLAETQYF.